The sequence of this T cell receptor beta chain was determined in a study of T-cell reconstitution after alpha-beta-depleted transplantation in children. A library of TCRbeta sequences, prepared with unique molecular identifiers, was generated. TCRdb fed the PCR reads into MiXCR, producing one record per CDR3 protein. The sample lists fewer than 550,000 distinct CDR3 sequences; 9.5% to 12% were seen once. This clonotype was observed a few times. Its antigen is unidentified. The CDR3 runs 15 residues. The V gene lost 5 bases and the J gene lost 2 bases, with 12 bases spanning the gap. CDR1 is SGHAT, CDR2 FQNNGV, per germline. Study outcomes and limitations: Surviving recipient T cells and intrathymic progenitors accounted for some patients' high TCRbeta diversity at day 60. Reportedly, roughly two months post-transplant, alpha-beta T cells arose from several hundred expanded graft clones. Once a year had passed after transplant, T-cell counts and diversity came mostly from newly produced T cells.

J is TRBJ2-2 and V is TRBV11-2; no reliable D call. This TCR derives from a female patient between 2 and 15 years old who had a stem cell transplant for aplastic anemia, so the T cells may come from the graft donor. Material: PBMCs, mostly from graft donor cells, obtained 180 days after TCRalphabeta/CD19-depleted stem cell transplant. The CDR3 coding sequence is TGTGCCAGCAGCCGTGGCAGTGTAAACACCGGGGAGCTGTTTTTT. Translated, it gives CASSRGSVNTGELFF.